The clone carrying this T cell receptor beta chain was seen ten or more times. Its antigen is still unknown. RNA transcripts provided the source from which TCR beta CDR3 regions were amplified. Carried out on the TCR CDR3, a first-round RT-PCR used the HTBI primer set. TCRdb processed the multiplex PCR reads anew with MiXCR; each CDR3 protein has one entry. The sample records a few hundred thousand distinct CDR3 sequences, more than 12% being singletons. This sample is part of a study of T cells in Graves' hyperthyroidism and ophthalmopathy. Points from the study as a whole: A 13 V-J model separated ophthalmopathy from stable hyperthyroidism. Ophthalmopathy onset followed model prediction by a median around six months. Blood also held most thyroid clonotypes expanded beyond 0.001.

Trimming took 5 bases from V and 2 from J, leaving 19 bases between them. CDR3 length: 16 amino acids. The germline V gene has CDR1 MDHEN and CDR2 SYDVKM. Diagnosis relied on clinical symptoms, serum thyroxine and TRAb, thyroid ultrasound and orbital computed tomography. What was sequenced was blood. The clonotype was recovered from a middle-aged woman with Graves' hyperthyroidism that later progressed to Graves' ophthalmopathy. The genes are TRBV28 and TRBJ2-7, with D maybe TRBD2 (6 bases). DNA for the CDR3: TGTGCCAGCAGTCAATCAACCGGGACTTTAGCCTACGAGCAGTACTTC. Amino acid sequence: CASSQSTGTLAYEQYF.